This T cell receptor (beta chain) came from a study of blood T cell repertoires in COVID-19. The CDR3 totals 14 residues. CDR1 SGHTA and CDR2 FQGNSA come from the germline V gene. The ends were cut back, 5 bases at V and 14 bases at J, with 23 bases in the middle. Some clones are missing from TCRdb's copy, which holds only in-frame ones; the method was immunoSEQ multiplex PCR. The table has approximately 260,000 clones, 85% to 90% seen once. This sequence originates from a man aged 18 to 35 with active or convalescent COVID-19. Sequenced material: peripheral blood. This chain connects TRBV7-2 to TRBJ2-3, with a weak D call TRBD1 (5 bases). The CDR3 coding sequence is TGTGCCAGCAGCCCTCCGATTGGCCCCGACAGCATGTATTTT. It yields the protein CASSPPIGPDSMYF.